The clone carrying this TCR beta chain appeared once. Its matching antigen is unknown. The entry originates in a study of tissue T cells after allogeneic stem cell transplantation. Overall study results and limits: The patient cohort was small and clinically heterogeneous, with limited sampling depth.

The CDR3 has 11 amino acids. V lost 4 bases, J lost 0 bases, and 1 base lay in between. Germline assignment: CDR1 LGHDT and CDR2 YNNKEL (reference sequence). Produced via immunoSEQ multiplex PCR; TCRdb's table is partial and in-frame only. The data show more than 6,500 clones, less than 70% seen once. This sequence joins TRBV3-1 (or the pseudogene TRBV3-2) and TRBJ2-7; unclear D gene. The sample here was duodenum tissue, taken at autopsy. The receptor was derived from a female donor of 60 years or more with lung cancer. The CDR3 is CASSPSYEQYF. The CDR3 coding sequence is TGTGCCAGCAGCCCCTCCTACGAGCAGTACTTC.